This T cell receptor beta chain came from a study of patients and donors after allogeneic stem cell transplantation. This clonotype was counted only a few times. TCRdb reprocessed the RT-PCR reads with MiXCR, giving one entry per CDR3 protein. The table has some 10,000 distinct CDR3 sequences, roughly 4% seen once. Material for sequencing was blood, either unsorted or a sorted T cell fraction (not recorded which). The TCR originated in a human donor who was either an allogeneic HSCT recipient or a stem cell or donor lymphocyte infusion donor (not recorded which). It is not recorded whose cells these are; they may come from a transplant donor.

The DNA of the CDR3 is TGTGCCAGCAGCGACCGCTCTGGGGCCAACGTCCTGACTTTC. Its protein is CASSDRSGANVLTF. This chain joins TRBV7-6 and TRBJ2-6; no clear D gene. Germline CDR1 SGHVS, CDR2 FNYEAQ. This CDR3 contains 14 residues. V lost 5 bases and J lost 0, with 5 bases in between.